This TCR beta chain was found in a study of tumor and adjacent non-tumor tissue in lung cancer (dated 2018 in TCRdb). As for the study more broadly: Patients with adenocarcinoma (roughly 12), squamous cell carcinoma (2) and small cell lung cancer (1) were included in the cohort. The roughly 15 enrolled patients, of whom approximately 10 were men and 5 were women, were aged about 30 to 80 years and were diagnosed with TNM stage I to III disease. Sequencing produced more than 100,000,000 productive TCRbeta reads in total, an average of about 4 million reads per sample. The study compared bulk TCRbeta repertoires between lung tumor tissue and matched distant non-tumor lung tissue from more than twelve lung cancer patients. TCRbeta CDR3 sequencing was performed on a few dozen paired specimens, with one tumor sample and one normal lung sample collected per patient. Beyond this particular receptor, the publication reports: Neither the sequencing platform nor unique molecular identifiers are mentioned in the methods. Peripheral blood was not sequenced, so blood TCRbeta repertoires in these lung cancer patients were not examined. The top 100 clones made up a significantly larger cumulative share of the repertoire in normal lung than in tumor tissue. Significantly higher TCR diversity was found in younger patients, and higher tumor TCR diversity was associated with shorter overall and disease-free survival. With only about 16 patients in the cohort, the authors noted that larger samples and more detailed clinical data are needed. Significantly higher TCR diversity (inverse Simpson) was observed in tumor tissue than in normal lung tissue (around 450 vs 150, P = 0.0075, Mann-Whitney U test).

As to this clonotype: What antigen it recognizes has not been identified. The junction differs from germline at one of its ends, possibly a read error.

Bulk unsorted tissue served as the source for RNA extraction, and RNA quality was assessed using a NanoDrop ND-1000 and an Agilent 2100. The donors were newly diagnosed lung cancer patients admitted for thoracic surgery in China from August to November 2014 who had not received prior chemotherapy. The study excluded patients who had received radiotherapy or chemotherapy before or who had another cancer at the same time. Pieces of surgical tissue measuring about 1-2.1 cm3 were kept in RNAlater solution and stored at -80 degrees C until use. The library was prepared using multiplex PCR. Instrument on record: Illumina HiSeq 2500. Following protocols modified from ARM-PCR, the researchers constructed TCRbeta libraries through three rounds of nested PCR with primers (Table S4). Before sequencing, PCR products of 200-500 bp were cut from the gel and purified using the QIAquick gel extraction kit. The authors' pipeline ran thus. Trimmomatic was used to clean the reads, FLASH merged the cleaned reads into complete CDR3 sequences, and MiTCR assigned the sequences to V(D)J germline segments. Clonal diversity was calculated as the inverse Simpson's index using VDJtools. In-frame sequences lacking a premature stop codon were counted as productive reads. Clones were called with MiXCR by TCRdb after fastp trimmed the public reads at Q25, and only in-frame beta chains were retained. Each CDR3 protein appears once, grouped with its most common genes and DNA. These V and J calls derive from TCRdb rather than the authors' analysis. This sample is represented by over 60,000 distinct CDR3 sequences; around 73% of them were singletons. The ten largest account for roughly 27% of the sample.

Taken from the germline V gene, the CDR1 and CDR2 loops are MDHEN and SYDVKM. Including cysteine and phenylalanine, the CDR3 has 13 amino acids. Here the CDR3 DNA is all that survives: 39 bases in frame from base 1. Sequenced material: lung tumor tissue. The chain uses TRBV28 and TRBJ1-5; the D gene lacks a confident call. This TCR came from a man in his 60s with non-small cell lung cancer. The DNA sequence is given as TGTGCCAGCAGGGGATATAACAATCAGCACCAGCATTTT. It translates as CASRGYNNQHQHF.